The TCR beta chain described here comes from a study of cytotoxic CD8 clonotypes in ibrutinib-treated CLL. Turning to the study itself: Within the patient group, eleven to twelve were relapsed/refractory and approximately 16 treatment-naive, and 17 were IGHV unmutated. Responses: approximately 24 partial, 2 complete; after median approximately 67 months, around 15 stayed remitted, roughly 12 progressed. Study-level results: Increased clonality at ibrutinib response gave way to a return toward baseline at progression.

The repertoire was sequenced with immunoSEQ multiplex PCR; TCRdb's copy has only in-frame clones and lacks some. Of approximately 70,000 clones in the sample, around 82% were seen once. The V and J ends lost 4 bases and 1 base, in that order; junction bases with no gene match: 9. The CDR3 is made up of 16 amino acids. Germline V CDR1 and CDR2: SGHNT, YYREEE (reference sequence). As concerns this clone: Its antigen is as yet unknown.

Material: PBMCs, obtained at disease progression, from a patient treated with ibrutinib. V usage is TRBV5-4 and J usage is TRBJ2-3; TRBD1 matches 7 bases. The receptor's source is a human donor with chronic lymphocytic leukemia. The CDR3 DNA is TGTGCCAGCAGCCGAAAACAGGGGTCTGGCACAGATACGCAGTATTTT. The encoded protein is CASSRKQGSGTDTQYF.